A single T cell receptor beta chain is shown here with its context. The record originates from a study of shared clonotypes between healthy human individuals. In the study overall: Two women and three men aged 18 to 49 made up the donors.

Original analysis: ImmunoSEQ sequences covered only the junction and lacked quality scores; filtering therefore differed. Sequencing used immunoSEQ multiplex PCR; TCRdb keeps in-frame clones, though not all of them. V and J calls and clone size are those listed in that table; D and trimming were worked out from the DNA. The sample records 1,400,000 or so clones, 98% being singletons. Germline values: CDR1 SGHTA, CDR2 FQGTGA. Unmatched junction bases numbered 8, after V lost 5 bases and J lost 7 bases. The CDR3 runs 13 residues. The sequencing input was naive CD4+ T cells sorted from blood. Subset: CD45RA+ positively selected. The gene calls are TRBV7-3 and TRBJ2-7; TRBD1 matches at 7 bases. The TCR comes from a man in his thirties or forties in good health. The CDR3 bases are TGTGCCAGCAGCCCCGGGACAGCTCGGGAGCAGTACTTC. Its protein product is CASSPGTAREQYF.